This T cell receptor (beta chain) was identified during a study of cytomegalovirus exposure and HLA in healthy donors. Notes on the study in general: Later genetic work tied a missense DCLRE1C variant to beta-chain V and J trimming. Previous analysis showed most TCR beta V segments were productive about 87% or about 30% of the time.

V was trimmed by 7 bases and J by 4 bases, leaving 10 bases between them. The CDR3 runs to 12 residues. Germline assignment: CDR1 SQVTM and CDR2 ANQGSEA. 13 Jbeta primers and 60 Vbeta primers were used for the PCR. The assay was immunoSEQ multiplex PCR, and TCRdb's table has in-frame clones only and misses some. The table has 100,000 to 150,000 clones, more than 80% seen once. A word on this clone: Antigen unknown.

Healthy donors of bone marrow made up the group. This TCR was sampled from a man aged 25 to 40 in good health and CMV-seropositive. The V gene is TRBV29-1, the J gene TRBJ2-2; D might be TRBD2 (5 bases). Sequencing was performed on PBMCs. In DNA, the CDR3 is TGCAGCGGCGGTGGGAGCACCGGGGAGCTGTTTTTT. It yields the protein CSGGGSTGELFF.